Shown below are 18 T cell receptor beta chains from a single sample sequenced in a study of T cell repertoires in cytomegalovirus infection. TCRdb reanalysed the reads using MiXCR and keeps one entry per CDR3 protein. In the table there are around 280,000 distinct CDR3 sequences, about a tenth of which are singletons. The sequencing sample was made of PBMCs. These receptors all stem from a human donor in good health (CMV status not recorded). Some clones in this sample may be carry-over from other donors' samples.

This clonotype has a count of ten or more. The chain is built from TRBV6-1 and TRBJ2-1; D is ambiguous. V was trimmed by 5 bases and J by 9 bases, leaving 11 bases between them. From germline, CDR1 is MNHNS and CDR2 SASEGT. The CDR3 is 12 residues long. CDR3 protein: CASSSRIGEQFF. The CDR3 DNA sequence: TGTGCCAGCAGTTCAAGGATAGGTGAGCAGTTCTTC.

Of note for this clonotype: A read error may explain this, as a much larger clone is one base away. The chain couples TRBV6-1 to TRBJ2-1; 12 bases map to TRBD2. Germline V gene data show CDR1 as MNHNS and CDR2 as SASEGT. The CDR3 is made up of 16 amino acids. For the CDR3, the DNA is TGTGGCAGCAGCTCCGCCCTGACTAGCGGGGGAACTGAGCAGTTCTTC. This codes for CGSSSALTSGGTEQFF.

This clonotype was detected ten times or more. CDR3 sequence reads: CASSLTRSTDTQYF. The CDR3 DNA sequence: TGTGCCAGCAGTCTGACACGGAGCACAGATACGCAGTATTTT. The chain joins TRBV6-6 to TRBJ2-3; no clear D gene. Germline V CDR1 and CDR2: MNHNY, SVGAGI (reference sequence). CDR3 length: 14 amino acids. With 5 bases removed from V and 0 bases from J, the gap between germline ends came to 9 bases.

This clonotype was counted at least ten times. The V and J genes are TRBV7-2 and TRBJ1-1; D gene ambiguous. Germline loops: CDR1 SGHTA, CDR2 FQGNSA. The V gene lost 4 bases and the J gene lost 0 bases, with 18 bases spanning the gap. This CDR3 spans 17 amino acids. CDR3 residues: CASSSPGGFYLNTEAFF. CDR3 in DNA: TGTGCCAGCAGCTCGCCGGGTGGGTTTTACTTGAACACTGAAGCTTTCTTT.

This clonotype appeared many times. The V gene is TRBV28, the J gene TRBJ1-3; possible D gene TRBD1, 6 bases. V lost 6 bases, J lost 1 base, and 22 bases lay in between. The CDR3 spans 18 residues. Germline V lookup: CDR1 MDHEN, CDR2 SYDVKM. Here the CDR3 DNA reads TGTGCCAGCAGCCCCGACAGGCCCTTAACTCAATCTGGAAACACCATATATTTT. Protein: CASSPDRPLTQSGNTIYF.

This clonotype was seen repeatedly, ten times or more. This chain uses TRBV20-1 with TRBJ2-3, with 8 positions matching TRBD2. The trim removed 3 bases at V and 5 bases at J, leaving 10 bases unmatched. Germline CDR1 is DFQATT and CDR2 is SNEGSKA (reference sequence). CDR3 length: 15 residues. The chain's CDR3 is CSARAWAGGGDTQYF. The CDR3 DNA reads TGCAGTGCTAGGGCCTGGGCGGGGGGAGGAGATACGCAGTATTTT.

This clonotype turned up a few times. The chain employs TRBV20-1 and TRBJ1-2; a weak D match, TRBD1 (6 bases). Germline V lookup: CDR1 DFQATT, CDR2 SNEGSKA (reference sequence). Trimming took off 3 bases at V and 2 bases at J, with 13 bases between the two ends. The CDR3 runs 14 residues. In DNA, the CDR3 is TGCAGTGCTAGTCCCGGGGGGCAGAACTATGGCTACACCTTC. This sequence encodes CSASPGGQNYGYTF.

Worth noting for this clonotype: A much larger clone sits a single nucleotide away, making a read error possible. The chain has TRBV11-3 and TRBJ1-1; 8 bases are a match to TRBD1. V lost 8 bases, J lost 3 bases, and 5 bases stayed unmatched. This CDR3 spans 13 amino acids. Germline-derived CDR1 and CDR2 are SGHNT and YENEEA. CDR3 residues: CASGKQGDTEAFF. The CDR3 DNA follows: TGTGCCAGCGGCAAACAGGGGGACACTGAAGCTTTCTTT.

This clonotype occurred many times. This rearrangement joins TRBV7-2 to TRBJ2-1; D remains ambiguous. This CDR3 has 16 residues. V gave up 4 bases and J gave up 1 base, with 14 bases separating them. Germline V lookup: CDR1 SGHTA, CDR2 FQGNSA. In DNA, the CDR3 is TGTGCCAGCAGCTCGGTCGACACGGATTCCTACAATGAGCAGTTCTTC. This sequence encodes CASSSVDTDSYNEQFF.

The rearrangement joins TRBV20-1 to TRBJ2-1, with D perhaps TRBD1 (6 bases). There are 15 residues in the CDR3. Germline CDR1 is DFQATT and CDR2 is SNEGSKA (reference sequence). Trimming took 4 bases from V and 4 from J, leaving 17 bases between them. In DNA form, the CDR3 reads TGCAGTGCTAAGCGCACGGACAGCAGTTACAATGAGCAGTTCTTC. Translating gives CSAKRTDSSYNEQFF.

Ten or more counts support this clonotype. The chain employs TRBV7-2 and TRBJ2-1; D is perhaps TRBD1 or TRBD2 (5 bases each). Trimming removed 5 bases from V and 3 bases from J, with 17 bases in between. The CDR3 has 16 amino acids. Germline CDR1 SGHTA, CDR2 FQGNSA. The CDR3 nucleotides read TGTGCCAGCAGCCCGGCCGGGGCAGGGATCTACAATGAGCAGTTCTTC. This translates into CASSPAGAGIYNEQFF.

At least ten counts were recorded for this clonotype. This rearrangement joins TRBV2 to TRBJ2-2; D remains ambiguous. CDR3 length: 15 residues. Trimming shortened V by 3 bases and J by 4 bases, and 12 bases separated the two germline ends. Germline V gene lookup returns CDR1 SNHLY and CDR2 FYNNEI. CDR3 nucleotides: TGTGCCAGCAGTGAGGAGATCGGGTCCACCGGGGAGCTGTTTTTT. It encodes CASSEEIGSTGELFF.

This clonotype has at least ten counts. The J gene is TRBJ2-3, the V gene TRBV12-3 or TRBV12-4; 12 nucleotides agree with TRBD1. The V and J ends lost 6 bases and 3 bases, in that order; junction bases with no gene match: 13. This CDR3 region has 18 residues. CDR3 protein: CASSRTGTGGPVTDTQYF. CDR3 coding DNA: TGTGCCAGCAGCCGAACCGGGACAGGGGGCCCCGTAACAGATACGCAGTATTTT.

As concerns this clonotype: A single base separates this from a much larger clone, so it may be a read error. V and J are TRBV20-1 and TRBJ1-1; maybe TRBD1 (5 bases). V was shortened by 3 bases and J by 1 base, with 15 bases between the two germline ends. Germline values: CDR1 DFQATT, CDR2 SNEGSKA (reference sequence). This CDR3 is 15 amino acids long. CDR3 nucleotide sequence: TGCAGTGCTAGTGGGGCCGAAGAGGGGAACACTGAAGCTTTCTTT. This translates into CSASGAEEGNTEAFF.

This clonotype came up many times. CDR3 DNA sequence: TGTGCCAGCCGGAGGAGGGCCCTTATGTATGAGCAGTTCTTC. It specifies CASRRRALMYEQFF. V is TRBV28 and J is TRBJ2-1; a weak D match, TRBD2 (6 bases). The V and J ends lost 8 bases and 8 bases respectively, with 19 bases between them. The CDR3 has 14 amino acids. Germline V gene sequence: CDR1 MDHEN, CDR2 SYDVKM.

This clonotype appeared many times. V and J are TRBV6-1 and TRBJ2-7, with 11 bases fitting TRBD2. The germline CDR1 and CDR2 sequences are MNHNS and SASEGT. V lost 8 bases and J lost 4; bases outside the gene matches: 10. The CDR3 sequence is 15 residues long. The CDR3: CASLTGSGGAYEQYF. The DNA of the CDR3 is TGTGCCAGCCTGACCGGTAGCGGGGGGGCTTACGAGCAGTACTTC.

This clonotype has at least ten counts. J is TRBJ2-1 and V is TRBV25-1; D is perhaps TRBD1 or TRBD2 (5 bases each). The CDR3 has 14 residues. V gave up 7 bases and J gave up 0 bases, with 10 bases separating them. CDR1 and CDR2 (germline): MGHDK, SYGVNS. The CDR3 nucleotides are TGTGCCAGCACTAGCCAGGGCTCCTACAATGAGCAGTTCTTC. This translates into CASTSQGSYNEQFF.

This chain connects TRBV24-1 to TRBJ2-2; D may correspond to TRBD1 or TRBD2 (5 bases each). Trimming shortened V by 10 bases and J by 0 bases, and 11 bases separated the two germline ends. Germline V CDR1 and CDR2: KGHDR, SFDVKD. CDR3 size: 14 residues. The CDR3 nucleotides are TGTGCCACAATGGGACGGTCGAACACCGGGGAGCTGTTTTTT. Encoded protein: CATMGRSNTGELFF.